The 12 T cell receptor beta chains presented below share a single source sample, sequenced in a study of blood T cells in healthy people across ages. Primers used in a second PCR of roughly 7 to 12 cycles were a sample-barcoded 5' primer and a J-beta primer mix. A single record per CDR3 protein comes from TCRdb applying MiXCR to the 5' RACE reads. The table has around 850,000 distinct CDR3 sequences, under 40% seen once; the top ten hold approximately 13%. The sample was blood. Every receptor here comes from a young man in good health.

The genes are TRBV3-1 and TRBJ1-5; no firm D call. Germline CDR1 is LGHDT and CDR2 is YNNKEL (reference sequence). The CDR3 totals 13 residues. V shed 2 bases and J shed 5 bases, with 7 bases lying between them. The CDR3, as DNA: TGTGCCAGCAGCCAACGGTGGTATCAGCCCCAGCATTTT. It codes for CASSQRWYQPQHF.

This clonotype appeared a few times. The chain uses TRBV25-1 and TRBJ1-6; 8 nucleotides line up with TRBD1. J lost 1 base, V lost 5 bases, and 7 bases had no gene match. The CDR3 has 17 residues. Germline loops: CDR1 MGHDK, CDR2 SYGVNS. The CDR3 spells CASSQTGVGSYNSPLHF. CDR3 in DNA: TGTGCCAGCAGTCAGACAGGGGTCGGATCCTATAATTCACCCCTCCACTTT.

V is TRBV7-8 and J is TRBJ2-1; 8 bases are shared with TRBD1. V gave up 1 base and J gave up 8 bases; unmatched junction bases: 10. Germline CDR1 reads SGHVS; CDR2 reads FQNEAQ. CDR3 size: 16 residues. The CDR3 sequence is CASSLDVFGQGYEQFF. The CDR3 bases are TGTGCCAGCAGCTTAGATGTGTTTGGACAGGGCTATGAGCAGTTCTTC.

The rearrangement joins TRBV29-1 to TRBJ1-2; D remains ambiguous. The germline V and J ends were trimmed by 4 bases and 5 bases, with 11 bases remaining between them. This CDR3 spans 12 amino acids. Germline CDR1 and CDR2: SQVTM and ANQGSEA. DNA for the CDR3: TGCAGCGTTGTGGGGTTTGGGTATGGCTACACCTTC. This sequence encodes CSVVGFGYGYTF.

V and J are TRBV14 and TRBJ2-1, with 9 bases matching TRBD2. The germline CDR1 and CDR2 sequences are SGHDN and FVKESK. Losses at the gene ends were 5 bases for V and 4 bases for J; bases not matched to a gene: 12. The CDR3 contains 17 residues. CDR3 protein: CASSARSGLADYNEQFF. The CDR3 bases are TGTGCCAGCAGCGCACGATCGGGACTAGCAGATTACAATGAGCAGTTCTTC.

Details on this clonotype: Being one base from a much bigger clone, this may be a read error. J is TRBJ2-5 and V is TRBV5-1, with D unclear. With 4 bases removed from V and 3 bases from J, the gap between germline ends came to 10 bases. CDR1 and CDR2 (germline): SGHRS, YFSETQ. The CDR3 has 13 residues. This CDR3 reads CASSVYPEETQYF. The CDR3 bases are TGCGCCAGCAGCGTGTATCCCGAAGAGACCCAGTACTTC.

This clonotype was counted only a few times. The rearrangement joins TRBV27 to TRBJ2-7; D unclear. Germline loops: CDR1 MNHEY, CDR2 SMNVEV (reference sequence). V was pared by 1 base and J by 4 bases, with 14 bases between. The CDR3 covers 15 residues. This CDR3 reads CASSLLNPGPYEQYF. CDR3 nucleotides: TGTGCCAGCAGTTTATTAAACCCTGGACCGTACGAGCAGTACTTC.

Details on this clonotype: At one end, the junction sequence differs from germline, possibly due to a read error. In DNA, the CDR3 is TGTGCCACTGAAACTCTAGCGGGGAGAATAGATGCGCAGTATTTT. This sequence encodes CATETLAGRIDAQYF. The chain recombines TRBV28 with TRBJ2-3; 9 nucleotides align to TRBD2. Germline CDR1 and CDR2: MDHEN and SYDVKM. The CDR3 spans 15 residues.

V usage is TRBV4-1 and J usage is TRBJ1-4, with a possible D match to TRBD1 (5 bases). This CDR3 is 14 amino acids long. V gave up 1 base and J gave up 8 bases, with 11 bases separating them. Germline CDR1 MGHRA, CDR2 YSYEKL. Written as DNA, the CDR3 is TGCGCCAGCAGCCAAGTAGGGGTGGAGGAAAAACTGTTTTTT. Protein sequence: CASSQVGVEEKLFF.

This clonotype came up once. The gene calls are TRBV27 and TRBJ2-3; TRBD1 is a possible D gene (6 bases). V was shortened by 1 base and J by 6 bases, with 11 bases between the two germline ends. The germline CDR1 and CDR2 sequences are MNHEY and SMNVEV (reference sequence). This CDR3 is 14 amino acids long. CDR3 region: CASSLYTGKDTQYF. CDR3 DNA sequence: TGTGCCAGCAGTTTATATACAGGGAAGGATACGCAGTATTTT.

The CDR3 here is CSATLLALSTDTQYF. Here the CDR3 DNA reads TGCAGTGCCACATTACTAGCGCTTAGCACAGATACGCAGTATTTT. This chain connects TRBV20-1 to TRBJ2-3; 7 bases fit TRBD2. Trimming cost V 6 bases and J 0 bases; bases outside gene matches: 9. CDR1 and CDR2 (germline): DFQATT, SNEGSKA (reference sequence). The CDR3 is 15 amino acids.

In nucleotides, the CDR3 is TGTGCCAGCAGCGTAGATCCGGTCACCTATAATTCACCCCTCCACTTT. It encodes CASSVDPVTYNSPLHF. The chain carries TRBV9 and TRBJ1-6; D is ambiguous. V lost 0 bases, J lost 2 bases, and 9 bases lay in between. The germline gives CDR1 SGDLS, CDR2 YYNGEE. This CDR3 has 16 residues. The variable domain in full, with the rest retrieved from reference TRBV9 and TRBJ1-6, is DSGVTQTPKHLITATGQRVTLRCSPRSGDLSVYWYQQSLDQGLQFLIQYYNGEERAKGNILERFSAQQFPDLHSELNLSSLELGDSALYFCASSVDPVTYNSPLHFGNGTRLTVT.